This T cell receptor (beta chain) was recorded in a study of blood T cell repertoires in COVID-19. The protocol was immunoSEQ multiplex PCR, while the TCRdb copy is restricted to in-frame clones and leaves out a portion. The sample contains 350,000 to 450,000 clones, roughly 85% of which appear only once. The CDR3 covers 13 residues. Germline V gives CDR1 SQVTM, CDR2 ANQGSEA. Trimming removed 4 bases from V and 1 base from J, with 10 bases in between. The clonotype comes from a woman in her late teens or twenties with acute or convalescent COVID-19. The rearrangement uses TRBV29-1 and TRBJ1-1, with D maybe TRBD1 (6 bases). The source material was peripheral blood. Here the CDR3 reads CSVVGRGNTEAFF. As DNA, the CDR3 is TGCAGCGTTGTGGGCAGGGGGAACACTGAAGCTTTCTTT.